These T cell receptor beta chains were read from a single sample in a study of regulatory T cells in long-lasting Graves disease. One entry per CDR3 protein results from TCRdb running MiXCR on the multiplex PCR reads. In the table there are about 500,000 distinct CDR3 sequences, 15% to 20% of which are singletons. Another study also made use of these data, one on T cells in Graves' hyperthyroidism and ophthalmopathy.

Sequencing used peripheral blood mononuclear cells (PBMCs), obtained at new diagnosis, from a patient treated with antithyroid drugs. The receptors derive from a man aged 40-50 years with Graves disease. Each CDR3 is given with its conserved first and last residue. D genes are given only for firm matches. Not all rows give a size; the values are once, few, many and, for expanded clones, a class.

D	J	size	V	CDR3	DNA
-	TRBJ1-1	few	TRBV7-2	CASSLAAGRAFF	TGTGCCAGCAGCTTAGCCGCGGGGAGAGCTTTCTTT
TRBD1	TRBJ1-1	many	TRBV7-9	CASSAHRGLGTEAFF	TGTGCCAGCAGCGCACACAGGGGGCTGGGCACTGAAGCTTTCTTT
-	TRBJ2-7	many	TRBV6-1	CASLDGEYEQYF	TGTGCCAGTTTAGACGGCGAGTACGAGCAGTACTTC
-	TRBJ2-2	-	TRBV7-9	CASSERQVANTGEPFF	TGTGCCAGCAGCGAACGACAGGTCGCGAACACCGGGGAGCCGTTTTTT
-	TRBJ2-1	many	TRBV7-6	CASSRAEGGEQFF	TGTGCCAGCAGCCGGGCCGAGGGGGGTGAGCAGTTCTTC
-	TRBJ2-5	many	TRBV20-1	CSARGMLQETQYF	TGCAGTGCTAGGGGGATGTTACAAGAGACCCAGTACTTC
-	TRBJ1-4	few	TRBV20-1	CSAPDSREKLFF	TGCAGTGCTCCGGACAGTCGTGAAAAACTGTTTTTT
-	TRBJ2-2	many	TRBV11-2	CASTTGTSNTGELFF	TGTGCCAGCACTACCGGGACTTCGAACACCGGGGAGCTGTTTTTT
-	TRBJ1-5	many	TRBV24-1	CATSEQGTNQPQHF	TGTGCCACCAGTGAGCAGGGGACCAATCAGCCCCAGCATTTT
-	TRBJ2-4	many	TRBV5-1	CASSHDRTRYF	TGCGCCAGCAGCCATGACAGGACCCGTTACTTC
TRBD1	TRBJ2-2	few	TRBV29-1	CSVEPDRAGGELFF	TGCAGCGTAGAACCAGACAGGGCCGGCGGGGAGCTGTTTTTT
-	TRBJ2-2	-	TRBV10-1	CATRDQNTGELFF	TGCGCCACTCGAGACCAGAACACCGGGGAGCTGTTTTTT
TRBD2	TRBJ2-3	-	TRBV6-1	CASRPLSGGGTDTQYF	TGTGCCAGCAGGCCCCTTTCGGGAGGGGGGACAGATACGCAGTATTTT
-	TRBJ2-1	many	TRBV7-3	CASSLQPTLVVNEQFF	TGTGCCAGCAGCTTACAACCGACGTTGGTAGTCAATGAGCAGTTCTTC
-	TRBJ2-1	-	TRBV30	CAWSVQSNEQFF	TGTGCCTGGAGTGTACAGTCCAATGAGCAGTTCTTC
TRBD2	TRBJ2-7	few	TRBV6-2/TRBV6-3	CATRSGAYEQYF	TGTGCCACCCGTAGCGGGGCCTACGAGCAGTACTTC
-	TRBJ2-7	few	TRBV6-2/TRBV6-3	CASSYTQGRPEQYF	TGTGCCAGCAGTTACACACAGGGGAGGCCCGAGCAGTACTTC
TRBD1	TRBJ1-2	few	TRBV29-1	CSVSGTAKDYGYTF	TGCAGCGTCTCCGGGACAGCGAAGGACTATGGCTACACCTTC
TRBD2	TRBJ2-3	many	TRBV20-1	CSALFLAGGPKDTQYF	TGCAGTGCTCTCTTTTTAGCGGGAGGGCCGAAAGATACGCAGTATTTT
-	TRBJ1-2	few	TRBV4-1	CASSQERGYGYTF	TGCGCCAGCAGCCAAGAGCGGGGTTATGGCTACACCTTC
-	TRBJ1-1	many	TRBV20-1	CSASPGPTEAFF	TGCAGTGCTAGCCCAGGGCCCACTGAAGCTTTCTTT
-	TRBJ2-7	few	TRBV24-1	CATKGGSYEQYF	TGTGCCACCAAGGGGGGGTCCTACGAGCAGTACTTC
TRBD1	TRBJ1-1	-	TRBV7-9	CASSLNRGPLNTEAFF	TGTGCCAGCAGCCTTAACAGGGGGCCACTGAACACTGAAGCTTTCTTT
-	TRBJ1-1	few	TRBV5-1	CASSLTASTEAFF	TGTGCCAGCAGCTTAACAGCAAGTACTGAAGCTTTCTTT
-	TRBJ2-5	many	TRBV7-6	CASSLALRIGEQETQYF	TGTGCCAGCAGCTTAGCGCTAAGGATCGGGGAGCAAGAGACCCAGTACTTC
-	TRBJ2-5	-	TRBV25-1	CASSERPGETQYF	TGTGCCAGCAGTGAACGGCCAGGGGAAACCCAGTACTTC
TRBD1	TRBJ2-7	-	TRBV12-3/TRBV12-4	CASSSNRGLRLEQYF	TGTGCCAGCAGTTCAAACAGGGGGCTACGTCTCGAGCAGTACTTC
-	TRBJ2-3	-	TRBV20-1	CSAVTGADTQYF	TGCAGTGCCGTAACGGGAGCAGATACGCAGTATTTT
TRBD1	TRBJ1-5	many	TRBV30	CAWSRQGDQPQHF	TGTGCCTGGAGTCGACAGGGTGACCAGCCCCAGCATTTT
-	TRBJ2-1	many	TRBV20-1	CSATGLKSVYEQFF	TGCAGTGCAACGGGACTCAAGTCTGTCTATGAGCAGTTCTTC
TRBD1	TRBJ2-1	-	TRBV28	CASRGEGQGWDNEQFF	TGTGCCAGCAGAGGAGAGGGACAGGGATGGGACAATGAGCAGTTCTTC